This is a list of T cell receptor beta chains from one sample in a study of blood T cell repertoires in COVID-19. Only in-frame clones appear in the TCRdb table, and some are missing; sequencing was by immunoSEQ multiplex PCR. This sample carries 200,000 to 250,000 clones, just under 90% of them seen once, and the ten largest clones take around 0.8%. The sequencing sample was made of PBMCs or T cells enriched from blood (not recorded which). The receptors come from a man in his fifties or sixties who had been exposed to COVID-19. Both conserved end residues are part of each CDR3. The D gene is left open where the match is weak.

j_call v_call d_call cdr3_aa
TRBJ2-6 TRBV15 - CATSSDDSSGANVLTF
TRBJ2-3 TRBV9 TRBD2 CASSASSGFDTDTQYF
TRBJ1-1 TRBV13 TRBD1 CASSLGQANTEAFF
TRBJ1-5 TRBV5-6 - CASSLGGDQPQHF
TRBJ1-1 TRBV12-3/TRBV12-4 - CASSLRQWEAFF
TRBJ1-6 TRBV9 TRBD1 CASSVGTGGSNSPLHF
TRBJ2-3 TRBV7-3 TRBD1 CASSSRQGSGDTQYF
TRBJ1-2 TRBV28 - CASSLSQNYGYTF
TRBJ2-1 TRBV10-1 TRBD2 CASSESGGPGNEQFF
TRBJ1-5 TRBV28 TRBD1 CASSPPGAGGQPQHF
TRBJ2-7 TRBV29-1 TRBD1 CSIGTGGYEQYF
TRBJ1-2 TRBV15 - CATSRGLGQRLDGYTF
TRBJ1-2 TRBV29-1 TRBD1 CSSAPGQGALNYGYTF
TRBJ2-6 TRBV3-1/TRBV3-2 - CASSQEPTGPLSGANVLTF
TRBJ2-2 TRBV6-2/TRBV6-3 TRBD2 CASSPWRAGGPGELFF
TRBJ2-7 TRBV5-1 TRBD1 CASARGQVSYEQYF
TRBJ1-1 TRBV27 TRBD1 CASSLGTVNTEAFF
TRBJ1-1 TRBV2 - CASSADSMNTEAFF
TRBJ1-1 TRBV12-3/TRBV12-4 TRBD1 CASSDRVVAFF
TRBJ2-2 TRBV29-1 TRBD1 CSVERQGANTGELFF
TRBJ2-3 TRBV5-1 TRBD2 CASSLAGGGDTQYF
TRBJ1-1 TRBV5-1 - CASSLASGTEAFF
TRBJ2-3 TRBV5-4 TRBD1 CASSLDRGIVTTQYF
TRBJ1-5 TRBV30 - CAWSETPQRQPQHF
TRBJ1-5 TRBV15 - CATSMIRDQPQHF
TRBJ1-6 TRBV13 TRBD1 CASSLGVYRGNSPLHF
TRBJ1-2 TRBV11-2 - CASSPQENYGYTF
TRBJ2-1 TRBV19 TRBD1 CASMSRDRHYNEQFF
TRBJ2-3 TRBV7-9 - CASSSSGVDTQYF
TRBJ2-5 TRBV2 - CASNRVGETQYF
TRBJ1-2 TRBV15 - CATSRDRQDYGYTF
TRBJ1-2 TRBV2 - CASSESLYGYTF
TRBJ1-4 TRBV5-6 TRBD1 CASSLVGQRITNEKLFF
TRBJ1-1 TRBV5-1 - CASSFGPPGEAFF
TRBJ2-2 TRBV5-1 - CASSPSPSLTNTGELFF
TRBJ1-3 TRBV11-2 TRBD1 CASSSPVGTGLNTIYF
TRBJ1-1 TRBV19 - CASSRGYMNTEAFF
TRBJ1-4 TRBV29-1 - CSVEDPGQPSF
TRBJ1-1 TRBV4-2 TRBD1 CASSPLGQGRKTEAFF
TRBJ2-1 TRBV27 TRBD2 CASSPIRTSGSVYEQFF
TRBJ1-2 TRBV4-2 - CASSQDQDSRLYYGYTF
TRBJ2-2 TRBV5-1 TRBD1 CASSLVGGQNTGELFF
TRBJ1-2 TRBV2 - CASRQGYGYTF
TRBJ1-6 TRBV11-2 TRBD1 CASSRGDRVNSPLHF
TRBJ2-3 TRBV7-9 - CASSFGSGTDTQYF
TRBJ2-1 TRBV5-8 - CASSLFENNEQFF
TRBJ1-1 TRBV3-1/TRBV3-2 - CASSPQSGGLNTEAFF
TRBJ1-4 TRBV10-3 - CAISPFNEKLFF
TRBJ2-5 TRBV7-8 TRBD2 CASRFLRGGEETQYF
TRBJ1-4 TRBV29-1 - CGGLLNEKLFF
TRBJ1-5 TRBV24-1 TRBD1 CATSAQTGDQPQHF
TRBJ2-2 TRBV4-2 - CASSQEIVGSGELFF
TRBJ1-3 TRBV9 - CASSGQGTGGNTIYF